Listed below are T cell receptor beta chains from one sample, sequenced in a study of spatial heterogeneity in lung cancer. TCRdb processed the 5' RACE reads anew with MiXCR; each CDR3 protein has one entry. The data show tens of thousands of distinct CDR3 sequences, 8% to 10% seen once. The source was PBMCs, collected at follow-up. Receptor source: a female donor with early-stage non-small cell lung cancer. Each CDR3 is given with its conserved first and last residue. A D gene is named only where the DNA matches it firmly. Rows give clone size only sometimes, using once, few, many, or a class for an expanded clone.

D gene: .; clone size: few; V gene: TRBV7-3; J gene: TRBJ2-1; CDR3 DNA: TGTGCCAGCAGCCCTAGCGTAGGTTTAAGCAATGAGCAGTTCTTC; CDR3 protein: CASSPSVGLSNEQFF
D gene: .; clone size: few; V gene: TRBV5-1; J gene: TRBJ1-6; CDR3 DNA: TGCGCCAGCAGCCCGGACAATGGGAATTCACCCCTCCACTTT; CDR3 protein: CASSPDNGNSPLHF
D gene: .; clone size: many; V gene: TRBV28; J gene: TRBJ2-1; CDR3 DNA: TGTGCCAGCAGTCTATATTTGACGGAGGATAGCTCCTACAATGAGCAGTTCTTC; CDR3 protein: CASSLYLTEDSSYNEQFF
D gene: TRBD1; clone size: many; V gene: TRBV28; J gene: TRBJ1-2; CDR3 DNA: TGTGCCAGCAGTCCATCAACACAGGGGGCTGGCGGCTACACCTTC; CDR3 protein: CASSPSTQGAGGYTF
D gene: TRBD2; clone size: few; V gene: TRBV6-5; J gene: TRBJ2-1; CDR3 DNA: TGTGCCAGCTCCCGGAGCGGGAGGGCTTCGGACAATGAGCAGTTCTTC; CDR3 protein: CASSRSGRASDNEQFF
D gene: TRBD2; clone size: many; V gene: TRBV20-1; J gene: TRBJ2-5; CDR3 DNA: TGCAGTGCTTGGACTAGCGGGAGGGGGCATTCGGCCCAGTACTTC; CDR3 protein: CSAWTSGRGHSAQYF
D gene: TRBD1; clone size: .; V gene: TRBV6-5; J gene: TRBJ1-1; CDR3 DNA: TGTGCCAGCAGTTACTCTCGGACAGGGAGGTTGGGCACTGAAGCTTTCTTT; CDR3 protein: CASSYSRTGRLGTEAFF
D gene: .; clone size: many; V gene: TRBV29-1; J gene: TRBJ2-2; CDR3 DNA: TGCAGCGTGCAGGGTTTCCCGAACACCGGGGAGCTGTTTTTT; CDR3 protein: CSVQGFPNTGELFF
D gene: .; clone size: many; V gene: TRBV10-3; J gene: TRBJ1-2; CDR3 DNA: TGTGCCATCAGTGATTTGGGGGGTGGCTACACCTTC; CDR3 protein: CAISDLGGGYTF
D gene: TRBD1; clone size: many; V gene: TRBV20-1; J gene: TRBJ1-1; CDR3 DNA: TGCAGTGCTGAGGAGGGGGCCAACACTGAAGCTTTCTTT; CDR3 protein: CSAEEGANTEAFF
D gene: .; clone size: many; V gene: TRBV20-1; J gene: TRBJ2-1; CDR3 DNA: TGCAGTGCTATCCTCCCCTTAGCGGTATCCTACAATGAGCAGTTCTTC; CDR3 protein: CSAILPLAVSYNEQFF
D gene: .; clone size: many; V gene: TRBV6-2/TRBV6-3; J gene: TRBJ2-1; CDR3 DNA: TGTGCCAGCAGCATACTCCTGAACGGTTACAATGAGCAGTTCTTC; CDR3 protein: CASSILLNGYNEQFF
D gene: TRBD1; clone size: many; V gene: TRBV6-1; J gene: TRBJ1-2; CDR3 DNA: TGTGCCGCCCGACAGGGGGTTGGCTACACCTTC; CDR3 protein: CAARQGVGYTF
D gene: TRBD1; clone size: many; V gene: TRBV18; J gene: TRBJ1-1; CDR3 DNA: TGTGCCAGCTCACAGATGGGACAGGGAGGGGGGAACACTGAAGCTTTCTTT; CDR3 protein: CASSQMGQGGGNTEAFF
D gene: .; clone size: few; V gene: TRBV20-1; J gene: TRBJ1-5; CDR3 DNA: TGCAGTGCTAGAGATAGTGTGGCGGAGGGGTTAATAGATCAGCCCCAGCATTTT; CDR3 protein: CSARDSVAEGLIDQPQHF
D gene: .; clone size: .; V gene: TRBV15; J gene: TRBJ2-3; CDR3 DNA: TGTGCCACCAGCCGACTGGCCCATGATACGCAGTATTTT; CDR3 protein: CATSRLAHDTQYF
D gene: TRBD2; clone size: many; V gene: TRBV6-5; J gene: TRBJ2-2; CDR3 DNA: TGTGCCAGCAGTCCTCGACTAGCGGGAAAAGACGGGGAGCTGTTTTTT; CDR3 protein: CASSPRLAGKDGELFF
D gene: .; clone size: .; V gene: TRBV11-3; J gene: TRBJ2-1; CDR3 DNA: TGTGCCAGCAGCTTAAATCATGAGCAGTTCTTC; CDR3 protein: CASSLNHEQFF
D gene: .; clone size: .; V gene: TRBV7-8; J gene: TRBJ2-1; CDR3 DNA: TGTGCCAGCAGCTTAGCGAAAGCGTCGAAGGAGCAGTTCTTC; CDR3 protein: CASSLAKASKEQFF
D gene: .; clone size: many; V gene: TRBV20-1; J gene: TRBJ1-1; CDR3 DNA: TGCAGTGCCATACCAACCTTGGGCGCTGAAGCTTTCTTT; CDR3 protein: CSAIPTLGAEAFF
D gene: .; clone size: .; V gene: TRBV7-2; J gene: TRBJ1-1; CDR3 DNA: TGTGCCAGCAGCTTGAGGCGCGGGCTGGGAGCTTTCTTT; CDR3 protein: CASSLRRGLGAFF
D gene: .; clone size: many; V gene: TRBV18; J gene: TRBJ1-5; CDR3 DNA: TGTGCCAGCTCCCTCGGGGACATTCAGCCCCAGCATTTT; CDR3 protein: CASSLGDIQPQHF
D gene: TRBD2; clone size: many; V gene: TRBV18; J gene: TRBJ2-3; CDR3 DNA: TGTGCCAGCTCGTCTCTAGCGGGGACCACAGATACGCAGTATTTT; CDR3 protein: CASSSLAGTTDTQYF
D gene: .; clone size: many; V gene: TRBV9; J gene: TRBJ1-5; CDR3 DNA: TGTGCCAGCAGCGGGGCAGGGGATCAGCCCCAGCATTTT; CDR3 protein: CASSGAGDQPQHF
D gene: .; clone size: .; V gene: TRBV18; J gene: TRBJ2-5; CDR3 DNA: TGTGCCAGCTCACCACCACGGGGATTCCAAGAGACCCAGTACTTC; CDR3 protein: CASSPPRGFQETQYF
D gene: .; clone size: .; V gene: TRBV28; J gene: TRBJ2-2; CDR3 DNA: TGTGCCAGCATAGGGGTTCGGGGGACCGGGGAGCTGTTTTTT; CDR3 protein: CASIGVRGTGELFF
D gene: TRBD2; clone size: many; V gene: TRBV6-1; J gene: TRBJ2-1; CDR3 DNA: TGTGCCAGCACGATTAGAGCGGGAGGAGCCTACAATGAGCAGTTCTTC; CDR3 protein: CASTIRAGGAYNEQFF
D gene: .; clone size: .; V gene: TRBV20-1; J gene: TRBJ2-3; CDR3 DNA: TGCAGTGCTTATACACACACAACCTACACAGATACGCAGTATTTT; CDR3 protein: CSAYTHTTYTDTQYF
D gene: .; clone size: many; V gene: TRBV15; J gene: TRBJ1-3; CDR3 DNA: TGTGCCACCAGCAGAGATCACGTCAGCTCTGGAAACACCATATATTTT; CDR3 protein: CATSRDHVSSGNTIYF
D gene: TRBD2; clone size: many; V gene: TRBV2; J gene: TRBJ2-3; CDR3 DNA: TGTGCCAGCAGTGAAGACTTAGCGGGAGGCAGTGGAGATACGCAGTATTTT; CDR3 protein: CASSEDLAGGSGDTQYF
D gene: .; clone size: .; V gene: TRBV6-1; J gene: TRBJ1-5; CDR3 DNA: TGTGCCACAGCATCCCATAACAATCAGCCCCAGCATTTT; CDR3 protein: CATASHNNQPQHF
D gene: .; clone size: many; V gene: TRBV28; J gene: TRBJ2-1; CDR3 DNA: TGTGCCAGCAGTTTAAGGGACAATGAGCAGTTCTTC; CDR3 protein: CASSLRDNEQFF
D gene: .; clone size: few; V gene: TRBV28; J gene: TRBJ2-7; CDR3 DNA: TGTGCCAGCAGTTTATTCCCCTACGAGCAGTACTTC; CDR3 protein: CASSLFPYEQYF
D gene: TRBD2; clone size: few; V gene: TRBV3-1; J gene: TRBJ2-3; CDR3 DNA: TGTGCCAGCAGCCAAGTTGCGGGACTAAGCACAGATACGCAGTATTTT; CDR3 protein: CASSQVAGLSTDTQYF
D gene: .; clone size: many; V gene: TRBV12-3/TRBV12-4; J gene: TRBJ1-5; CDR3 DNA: TGTGCCAGCAGCTGGACGGATCAGCCCCAGCATTTT; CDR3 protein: CASSWTDQPQHF
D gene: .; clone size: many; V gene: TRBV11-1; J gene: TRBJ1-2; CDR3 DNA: TGTGCCAGCAGCTCGAGAACCCAGGGAGAATTCAACTATGGCTACACCTTC; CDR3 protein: CASSSRTQGEFNYGYTF
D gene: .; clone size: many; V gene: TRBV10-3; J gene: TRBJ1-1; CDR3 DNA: TGTGCCATCAAAGGGACAAGTTTGAACACTGAAGCTTTCTTT; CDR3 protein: CAIKGTSLNTEAFF
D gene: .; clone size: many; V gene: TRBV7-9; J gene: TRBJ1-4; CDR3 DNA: TGTGCCAGCACCGGCGCAGGGGAAAGGGAAAAACTGTTTTTT; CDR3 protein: CASTGAGEREKLFF
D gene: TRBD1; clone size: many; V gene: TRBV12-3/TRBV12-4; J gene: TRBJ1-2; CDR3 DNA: TGTGCCAGCACCCCCTTTCGGACAGGGGTCGGAGGCTACACCTTC; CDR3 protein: CASTPFRTGVGGYTF
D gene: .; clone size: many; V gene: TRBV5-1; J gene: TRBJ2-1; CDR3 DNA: TGCGCCAGCAGCATTGGACAAGCTCCGGGGAATGAGCAGTTCTTC; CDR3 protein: CASSIGQAPGNEQFF
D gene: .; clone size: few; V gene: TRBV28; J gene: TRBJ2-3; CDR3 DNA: TGTGCCAGCAGTGGTTCAGTAGGGTGGGATACGCAGTATTTT; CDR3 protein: CASSGSVGWDTQYF
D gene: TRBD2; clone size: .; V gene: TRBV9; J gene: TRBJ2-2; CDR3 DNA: TGTGCCAGCAGCGTAAGGATGAGACTAGCGAATACCACCCACCTGGAGCTGTTTTTT; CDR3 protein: CASSVRMRLANTTHLELFF
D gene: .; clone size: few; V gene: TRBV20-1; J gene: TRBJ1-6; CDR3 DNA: TGCAGTGCTAGTGGAGGGTATAATTCACCCCTCCACTTT; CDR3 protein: CSASGGYNSPLHF
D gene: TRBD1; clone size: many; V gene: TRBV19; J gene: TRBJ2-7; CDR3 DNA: TGTGCCAGTAGTATCAGAGGGACAGCCAACTACGAGCAGTACTTC; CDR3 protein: CASSIRGTANYEQYF
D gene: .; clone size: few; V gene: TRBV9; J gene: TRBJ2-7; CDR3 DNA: TGTGCCAGCAGCGTTGGACCCAACACCTACGAGCAGTACTTC; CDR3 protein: CASSVGPNTYEQYF